The TCR beta chain described here comes from a study of cytomegalovirus exposure and HLA in healthy donors. Findings and limits, study-wide: Usually a TCR sequence was rare, but some public TCRs were found in many donors. As immune exposure information, only CMV serostatus was available. In an earlier analysis, in some 600 donors, most V segments appeared productive either ~90% or ~30% of the time.

This CDR3 has 16 residues. Germline CDR1 GTSNPN, CDR2 SVGIG (reference sequence). V was pared by 0 bases and J by 0 bases, with 3 bases of the junction left unmatched. Details on this clone: The antigen is undetermined.

With 60 Vbeta and 13 Jbeta primers, the PCR was carried out. Assay: immunoSEQ multiplex PCR; the TCRdb copy retains only in-frame clones and omits some. This repertoire includes around 74,000 clones. This chain joins TRBV30 and TRBJ2-1; the match to TRBD2 covers 9 bases. The source of this sequence is a man under 40 in good health and CMV-seronegative. The sample taken for sequencing was PBMCs. The CDR3 DNA is TGTGCCTGGAGTGTAAGACTAGCGGCCTCCTACAATGAGCAGTTCTTC. Translated, it gives CAWSVRLAASYNEQFF.